A single sample gave rise to the 17 T cell receptor beta chains below, sequenced in a study of OX40 agonist ivuxolimab in advanced cancers. Method: immunoSEQ multiplex PCR; TCRdb's copy keeps in-frame clones and lacks some. Of 55,000 to 80,000 clones in the sample, about 90% were seen once. The sample in question was CD4+ or CD8+ T cells sorted from blood, obtained in a trial of the OX40 agonist ivuxolimab. The receptors stem from an adult with an advanced solid tumor such as melanoma, head and neck, liver or kidney cancer.

The V gene is TRBV10-3, the J gene TRBJ1-2; TRBD1 might be the D (6 bases). Germline V gives CDR1 ENHRY, CDR2 SYGVKD. The CDR3 has 13 residues. Trimming cost V 6 bases and J 6 bases, with 14 bases left between them. The CDR3: CAIRQAAGDGYTF. In nucleotides, the CDR3 is TGTGCCATCAGGCAGGCGGCAGGGGATGGCTACACCTTC.

Notes on this clone: The same CDR3 is also encoded by other DNA sequences in this sample. The genes are TRBV5-1 and TRBJ1-2; 7 bases are a match to TRBD1. Germline values: CDR1 SGHRS, CDR2 YFSETQ. This CDR3 spans 14 amino acids. The J segment lost 3 bases and the V segment lost 0 bases, leaving 2 bases of the junction unmatched. The CDR3 spells CASSLGQGDYGYTF. The CDR3 nucleotides are TGCGCCAGCAGCTTGGGGCAGGGGGACTATGGCTACACCTTC.

This chain links TRBV28 with TRBJ1-5, with D tentatively TRBD1 (5 bases). CDR3 length: 15 amino acids. Germline CDR1 MDHEN, CDR2 SYDVKM. V lost 5 bases, J lost 5 bases, and 16 bases lay in between. The CDR3 coding sequence is TGTGCCAGCAGTCGGTTCCGGGACCCCGATCAGCCCCAGCATTTT. Translating gives CASSRFRDPDQPQHF.

This chain connects TRBV6-5 to TRBJ1-2; 10 bases agree with TRBD1. The CDR3 runs to 15 residues. Trimming at V came to 0 bases and at J to 5 bases, leaving 3 bases not matched to a gene. The V gene's germline CDR1 is MNHEY and CDR2 SVGAGI. The CDR3 region is CASSYSMGQGYGYTF. The CDR3 DNA sequence: TGTGCCAGCAGTTACTCTATGGGACAGGGGTATGGCTACACCTTC.

This clone appeared once. The chain recombines TRBV28 with TRBJ2-7; 7 nucleotides align to TRBD2. Per germline, CDR1 MDHEN and CDR2 SYDVKM. Losses at the gene ends were 8 bases for V and 9 bases for J; bases not matched to a gene: 19. The CDR3 spans 15 residues. The CDR3 nucleotides read TGTGCCAGCTCACACTTCAGCAAAGCGGGATCGGGGCAGTACTTC. Translation gives CASSHFSKAGSGQYF.

The V and J genes are TRBV30 and TRBJ1-2; no reliable D call. Trimming took 5 bases from V and 8 from J, leaving 18 bases between them. This CDR3 has 13 residues. Per germline, CDR1 GTSNPN and CDR2 SVGIG (reference sequence). CDR3 in amino acids: CAWAPSKSRGYTF. In DNA form, the CDR3 reads TGTGCCTGGGCTCCCAGTAAATCGAGGGGCTACACCTTC. The entire variable domain, with the rest obtained from reference TRBV30 and TRBJ1-2, is as follows: SQTIHQWPATLVQPVGSPLSLECTVEGTSNPNLYWYRQAAGRGLQLLFYSVGIGQISSEVPQNLSASRPQDRQFILSSKKLLLSDSGFYLCAWAPSKSRGYTFGSGTRLTVV.

This chain joins TRBV7-8 and TRBJ2-5; D gene ambiguous. The CDR3 is made up of 15 amino acids. V was shortened by 0 bases and J by 0 bases, with 8 bases between the two germline ends. Germline V gene sequence: CDR1 SGHVS, CDR2 FQNEAQ. Here the CDR3 DNA reads TGTGCCAGCAGCTTAGCGCGCACACACCAAGAGACCCAGTACTTC. Translating gives CASSLARTHQETQYF.

The chain joins TRBV28 to TRBJ1-2, with 10 bases identical to TRBD1. The CDR3 loop spans 15 amino acids. Germline V lookup: CDR1 MDHEN, CDR2 SYDVKM. V shed 4 bases, J shed 7 bases, and the junction held 9 bases outside the gene matches. CDR3 region: CASSSQDRGARGYTF. The DNA of the CDR3 is TGTGCCAGCAGTTCGCAGGACAGGGGGGCTCGTGGCTACACCTTC.

The V gene is TRBV5-1, the J gene TRBJ1-2, with 7 bases identical to TRBD1. The CDR3 extends over 13 amino acids. The V gene end was trimmed by 2 bases and the J gene end by 6 bases; junction bases not matched to a gene: 4. Germline CDR1 is SGHRS and CDR2 is YFSETQ. The CDR3 bases are TGCGCCAGCAGCTTCCGGGACAGAGATGGCTACACCTTC. It translates to CASSFRDRDGYTF.

This chain connects TRBV5-1 to TRBJ2-1; tentatively, D is TRBD1 (6 bases). The CDR3 is 15 residues long. CDR1 is SGHRS and CDR2 is YFSETQ in the germline V gene. V was cut by 2 bases and J by 5 bases, with 14 bases left in between. CDR3 protein: CASSFVATGDNEQFF. The CDR3, as DNA: TGCGCCAGCAGCTTTGTGGCGACAGGAGACAATGAGCAGTTCTTC.

The genes are TRBV5-4 and TRBJ2-4, with 14 bases matching TRBD2. V was pared by 3 bases and J by 2 bases, with 7 bases of the junction left unmatched. Germline CDR1 is SGHNT and CDR2 is YYREEE (reference sequence). The CDR3 spans 18 residues. CDR3 nucleotides: TGTGCCAGCAGCTGGGACGGGACTAGCGGGAGTTCCAAAAACATTCAGTACTTC. Amino acid sequence: CASSWDGTSGSSKNIQYF.

This CDR3 reads CASSLSGGGYNQPQHF. The CDR3 DNA reads TGTGCCAGCAGTTTATCCGGCGGGGGGTACAATCAGCCCCAGCATTTT. This chain uses TRBV28 with TRBJ1-5; maybe TRBD1 (5 bases). The CDR3 is 16 amino acids. Germline CDR1 is MDHEN and CDR2 is SYDVKM. Trimming removed 1 base at V and 3 bases at J, with 13 bases between.

The chain joins TRBV23-1 to TRBJ2-7, with D tentatively TRBD1 (6 bases). TRBV23-1 is labeled an ORF, and its function is uncertain. V was clipped by 6 bases and J by 8 bases, with 20 bases between them. This CDR3 region has 14 residues. The CDR3 bases are TGCGCCAGCAGCGCCTGGGACACCTTCATCCAGCAGTACTTC. Encoded protein: CASSAWDTFIQQYF.

The chain carries TRBV28 and TRBJ1-2, with D possibly matching TRBD1 (6 bases). This CDR3 has 12 residues. V dropped 6 bases and J dropped 4 bases, with 9 bases sitting between them. Germline CDR1 is MDHEN and CDR2 is SYDVKM. CDR3 bases: TGTGCCAGCAGAACAGGGATCTATGGCTACACCTTC. Protein sequence: CASRTGIYGYTF.

The table lists this clone with a count of one. CDR3 bases: TGCGCCAGCAGCCAAGACAGGGTCAATTACTACGAGCAGTACTTC. Translated, it gives CASSQDRVNYYEQYF. The V call is TRBV4-1, the J call TRBJ2-7; the D gene is possibly TRBD1 (5 bases). With 0 bases removed from V and 3 bases from J, the gap between germline ends came to 12 bases. CDR3 length: 15 residues. CDR1 MGHRA and CDR2 YSYEKL come from the germline V gene.

V usage is TRBV2 and J usage is TRBJ2-7, with D hard to call. Germline-derived CDR1 and CDR2 are SNHLY and FYNNEI. Trimming removed 6 bases at V and 3 bases at J, with 6 bases between. The CDR3 loop spans 11 amino acids. For the CDR3, the DNA is TGTGCCAGCAGCTACAGCTACGAGCAGTACTTC. It codes for CASSYSYEQYF.

Here the CDR3 reads CASSSGARVTDTQYF. In DNA, the CDR3 is TGTGCCAGCAGCTCTGGGGCCAGGGTCACAGATACGCAGTATTTT. The V and J genes are TRBV7-3 and TRBJ2-3, with D possibly TRBD1 on 5 matching bases. Per the germline V gene, CDR1 is SGHTA and CDR2 is FQGTGA. V lost 4 bases and J lost 2, with 13 bases in between. This CDR3 is built from 15 residues.